This T cell receptor (beta chain) was profiled in a study of T cell responses to AZD1222 COVID-19 vaccine. Points from the study as a whole: Repertoires were sampled only after the peak T cell response. Donors were chiefly white British, with a greater number of females, and clonal diversity was perhaps underestimated.

This CDR3 is 15 amino acids long. V was pared by 6 bases and J by 6 bases, with 18 bases between. Germline CDR1 SGHNT, CDR2 YYREEE (reference sequence). TCRdb's table, derived via immunoSEQ multiplex PCR, lists solely in-frame clones and lacks some. The sample shows about 110,000 clones, roughly 92% of them seen only once. As for this clone: Its antigen remains unidentified.

This chain connects TRBV5-4 to TRBJ1-4; D is possibly TRBD1 (5 bases). The sequence was collected from an adult who received the AZD1222 COVID-19 vaccine. The sample in question was peripheral blood, obtained 28 days after the second AZD1222 dose. CDR3 in amino acids: CASTEGPREDEKLFF. The CDR3 coding sequence is TGTGCCAGCACCGAGGGCCCCAGGGAAGATGAAAAACTGTTTTTT. Based on the CDR3 plus reference TRBV5-4 and TRBJ1-4, the full variable domain is ETGVTQSPTHLIKTRGQQVTLRCSSQSGHNTVSWYQQALGQGPQFIFQYYREEENGRGNFPPRFSGLQFPNYSSELNVNALELDDSALYLCASTEGPREDEKLFFGSGTQLSVL.